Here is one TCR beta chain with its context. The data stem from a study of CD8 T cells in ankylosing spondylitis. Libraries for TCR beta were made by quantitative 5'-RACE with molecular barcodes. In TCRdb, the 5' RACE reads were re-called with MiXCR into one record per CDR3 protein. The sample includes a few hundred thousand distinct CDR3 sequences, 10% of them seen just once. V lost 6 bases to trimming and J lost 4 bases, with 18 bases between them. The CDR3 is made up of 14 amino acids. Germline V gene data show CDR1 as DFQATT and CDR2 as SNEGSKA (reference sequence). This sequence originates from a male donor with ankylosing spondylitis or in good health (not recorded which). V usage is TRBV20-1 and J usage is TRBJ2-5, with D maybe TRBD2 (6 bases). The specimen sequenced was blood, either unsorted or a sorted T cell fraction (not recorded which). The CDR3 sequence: CSAGGGMGRETQYF. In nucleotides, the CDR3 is TGCAGTGCCGGGGGAGGTATGGGGAGAGAGACCCAGTACTTC.